The 9 T cell receptor beta chains reported below all come from one sample, sequenced in a study of T cell changes during pregnancy in multiple sclerosis. The method was immunoSEQ multiplex PCR; TCRdb's version includes in-frame clones alone and lacks a portion of them. The repertoire has about 93,000 clones, approximately 90% of them found once; the top ten carry 0.9% to 0.95%. The source was peripheral blood, collected before pregnancy. Every receptor here comes from a female donor with multiple sclerosis, enrolled in a pregnancy study.

The genes are TRBV11-2 and TRBJ1-5, with D unresolved. The CDR3 contains 13 residues. Germline V lookup: CDR1 SGHAT, CDR2 FQNNGV. V was shortened by 2 bases and J by 3 bases, with 5 bases between the two germline ends. CDR3 coding DNA: TGTGCCAGCAGCTTAACTGACAATCAGCCCCAGCATTTT. Amino acids: CASSLTDNQPQHF. Drawing the rest from reference TRBV11-2 and TRBJ1-5, the complete variable domain is EAGVAQSPRYKIIEKRQSVAFWCNPISGHATLYWYQQILGQGPKLLIQFQNNGVVDDSQLPKDRFSAERLKGVDSTLKIQPAKLEDSAVYLCASSLTDNQPQHFGDGTRLSIL.

The gene calls are TRBV6-6 and TRBJ2-7; TRBD2 is a possible D gene (5 bases). The V end was cut by 6 bases, the J end by 4 bases, with 13 bases between. Germline V lookup: CDR1 MNHNY, CDR2 SVGAGI (reference sequence). The CDR3 totals 13 residues. Here the CDR3 reads CASRAGLTYEQYF. The CDR3 nucleotides read TGTGCCAGCAGAGCAGGACTGACATACGAGCAGTACTTC.

The table lists this clone with a few counts. The chain carries TRBV28 and TRBJ1-5; 7 bases map to TRBD1. J lost 5 bases, V lost 3 bases, and 7 bases had no gene match. There are 15 residues in the CDR3. Germline CDR1 reads MDHEN; CDR2 reads SYDVKM. DNA for the CDR3: TGTGCCAGCAGTTTTCCGCAGGGGGGCCATCAGCCCCAGCATTTT. Protein: CASSFPQGGHQPQHF.

The chain is built from TRBV7-3 and TRBJ2-3, with D perhaps matching TRBD1 (6 bases). The CDR3 is 17 residues long. The V and J ends lost 2 bases and 0 bases respectively, with 15 bases between them. Germline CDR1 is SGHTA and CDR2 is FQGTGA. The CDR3 DNA follows: TGTGCCAGCAGCTTACAGGGGAGTACTCTGAGCACAGATACGCAGTATTTT. Translated, it gives CASSLQGSTLSTDTQYF.

The V call is TRBV7-2, the J call TRBJ2-7, with D maybe TRBD2 (7 bases). Per the germline V gene, CDR1 is SGHTA and CDR2 is FQGNSA. V was trimmed by 0 bases and J by 3 bases, leaving 15 bases between them. The CDR3 spans 16 residues. CDR3: CASSLAGGGGVYEQYF. For the CDR3, the DNA is TGTGCCAGCAGCTTAGCGGGGGGCGGGGGAGTCTACGAGCAGTACTTC.

The chain carries TRBV19 and TRBJ2-5; 7 positions match TRBD2. There are 14 residues in the CDR3. Germline V lookup: CDR1 LNHDA, CDR2 SQIVND (reference sequence). With V trimmed by 5 bases and J by 2 bases, 5 bases remained unmatched. CDR3 amino acids: CASSGAGVQETQYF. The CDR3 bases are TGTGCCAGTAGTGGGGCGGGGGTACAAGAGACCCAGTACTTC.

This clone was seen only once. The rearrangement joins TRBV6-4 to TRBJ2-5; D uncertain. Germline V lookup: CDR1 MRHNA, CDR2 SNTAGT. There are 16 residues in the CDR3. Trimming stripped 0 bases from V and 5 bases from J, with 16 bases between. The CDR3 DNA is TGTGCCAGCAGTGACTCGCCAAACTCCACGGTCGAGACCCAGTACTTC. Translated: CASSDSPNSTVETQYF.

The rearrangement joins TRBV7-6 to TRBJ2-7; TRBD2 matches at 11 bases. The CDR3 has 14 residues. Germline lookup yields CDR1 SGHVS and CDR2 FNYEAQ. The trim removed 5 bases at V and 6 bases at J, leaving 6 bases unmatched. CDR3 in DNA: TGTGCCAGCAGCATGACTAGCGGGGCGGGCGAGCAGTACTTC. Residues: CASSMTSGAGEQYF.

The genes are TRBV18 and TRBJ2-1; D might be TRBD2 (5 bases). The CDR3 has 15 residues. V was shortened by 2 bases and J by 2 bases, with 10 bases between the two germline ends. CDR1 and CDR2 from the germline V gene are KGHSH and LQKENI. The CDR3 loop reads CASSPGGDAYNEQFF. The CDR3 nucleotides are TGTGCCAGCTCACCAGGAGGTGACGCCTACAATGAGCAGTTCTTC.